These 16 T cell receptor beta chains originate from one sample sequenced in a study of cytomegalovirus exposure and HLA in healthy donors. The primer mix had 60 Vbeta and 13 Jbeta primers. Repertoires were generated with immunoSEQ multiplex PCR, while TCRdb's copy carries only in-frame clones and drops some. The sample contains about 200,000 clones, around 83% of which appear only once. Sequenced: PBMCs. Receptors originate from a girl between 5 and 17 years old in good health and CMV-seronegative.

This clone was detected only a few times. The chain carries TRBV5-1 and TRBJ2-5; 15 positions match TRBD2. The CDR3 loop spans 18 amino acids. Germline trimming cut 2 bases from V and 2 bases from J; bases unmatched to any gene: 7. Germline-derived CDR1 and CDR2 are SGHRS and YFSETQ. DNA for the CDR3: TGCGCCAGCAGCTTCGGACTAGCGGGAGGGACACGTCAAGAGACCCAGTACTTC. Translating gives CASSFGLAGGTRQETQYF.

J is TRBJ2-3 and V is TRBV19; no firm D call. This CDR3 is built from 16 residues. Deletions cut 2 bases from V and 1 base from J, with 13 bases between. CDR1 is LNHDA and CDR2 is SQIVND in the germline V gene (reference sequence). CDR3 amino acids: CASSILLTYRTDTQYF. The DNA for the CDR3 is TGTGCCAGTAGTATATTGCTGACATATCGCACAGATACGCAGTATTTT.

J is TRBJ2-5 and V is TRBV7-6; 8 positions agree with TRBD1. The J call may be in error: the DNA end matches TRBJ2-7 better. The CDR3 covers 14 residues. The germline gives CDR1 SGHVS, CDR2 FNYEAQ. CDR3 nucleotides: TGTGCCAGCAGCCCACGGACAGGGAACTACGAGCAGTACTTC. Translated, it gives CASSPRTGNYEQYF.

This rearrangement joins TRBV6-5 to TRBJ2-1; 9 nucleotides agree with TRBD1. V trimming: 6 bases; J trimming: 6 bases; junction bases outside the gene matches: 9. Germline CDR1 and CDR2: MNHEY and SVGAGI. The CDR3 extends over 15 amino acids. CDR3 residues: CASSRDRVVFNEQFF. The CDR3 region has the DNA TGTGCCAGCAGCAGGGACAGGGTGGTCTTCAATGAGCAGTTCTTC.

The chain couples TRBV19 to TRBJ1-4; 9 bases fit TRBD1. Germline CDR1 and CDR2: LNHDA and SQIVND (reference sequence). Unmatched junction bases numbered 16, after V lost 6 bases and J lost 8 bases. This CDR3 has 17 residues. Here the CDR3 reads CASSTGGTGLTREKLFF. Here the CDR3 DNA reads TGTGCCAGTAGCACCGGTGGGACAGGGTTAACTAGGGAAAAACTGTTTTTT.

The chain has TRBV11-2 and TRBJ1-3; D may be TRBD1 (6 bases). The V end was cut by 4 bases, the J end by 0 bases, with 13 bases between. This CDR3 region has 16 residues. From germline, CDR1 is SGHAT and CDR2 FQNNGV. In nucleotides, the CDR3 is TGTGCCAGCAGCTCCCGAGGGGGGGGCTCTGGAAACACCATATATTTT. This codes for CASSSRGGGSGNTIYF. Variable domain in full (rest from reference TRBV11-2 and TRBJ1-3): EAGVAQSPRYKIIEKRQSVAFWCNPISGHATLYWYQQILGQGPKLLIQFQNNGVVDDSQLPKDRFSAERLKGVDSTLKIQPAKLEDSAVYLCASSSRGGGSGNTIYFGEGSWLTVV.

This chain links TRBV25-1 with TRBJ1-2; D perhaps matches TRBD1 (6 bases). Germline V gene lookup returns CDR1 MGHDK and CDR2 SYGVNS. This CDR3 is 13 amino acids long. The germline V and J ends were trimmed by 5 bases and 7 bases, with 14 bases remaining between them. The CDR3 DNA reads as TGTGCCAGCAGTCAGGGGATTCGCTCTGGCTACACCTTC. It translates to CASSQGIRSGYTF.

About this clone: The junction departs from germline at one end; a sequencing error may be responsible. This chain links TRBV29-1 with TRBJ2-5; 9 bases are a match to TRBD2. The germline gives CDR1 SQVTM, CDR2 ANQGSEA. The CDR3 sequence is 14 residues long. The chain's CDR3 is CSAAGGWAQEAQYF. The CDR3 DNA reads as TGCAGCGCTGCGGGAGGGTGGGCGCAAGAGGCCCAGTACTTC. The complete variable domain, with remaining parts taken from reference TRBV29-1 and TRBJ2-5, reads SAVISQKPSRDICQRGTSLTIQCQVDSQVTMMFWYRQQPGQSLTLIATANQGSEATYESGFVIDKFPISRPNLTFSTLTVSNMSPEDSSIYLCSAAGGWAQEAQYFGPGTRLLVL.

The V gene is TRBV28, the J gene TRBJ1-2; D is ambiguous. The length of the CDR3 is 14 residues. V was shortened by 6 bases and J by 6 bases, with 17 bases between the two germline ends. Germline V gene data show CDR1 as MDHEN and CDR2 as SYDVKM. DNA of the CDR3: TGTGCCAGCAGGGTCGACCGGGTTCGTCATGGCTACACCTTC. This codes for CASRVDRVRHGYTF.

This clone was recorded only once. The chain recombines TRBV7-9 with TRBJ2-3; perhaps TRBD1 as D (6 bases). Looked up from germline, CDR1 is SEHNR and CDR2 is FQNEAQ (reference sequence). The CDR3 covers 14 residues. V shed 10 bases and J shed 2 bases, with 16 bases lying between them. DNA for the CDR3: TGTGCCACCCTACGAGGGGGACACACAGATACGCAGTATTTT. This gives the protein CATLRGGHTDTQYF.

The V gene is TRBV25-1, the J gene TRBJ1-3; no reliable D call. The CDR3 covers 15 residues. Germline V gene sequence: CDR1 MGHDK, CDR2 SYGVNS. V lost 3 bases and J lost 0, with 9 bases in between. The CDR3 loop reads CASSEWGGSGNTIYF. CDR3 nucleotide sequence: TGTGCCAGCAGTGAGTGGGGAGGCTCTGGAAACACCATATATTTT.

The chain is built from TRBV11-2 and TRBJ2-3; D gene ambiguous. Deletions cut 5 bases from V and 5 bases from J, with 8 bases between. The germline V gene encodes CDR1 SGHAT and CDR2 FQNNGV. The CDR3 runs 12 residues. CDR3 residues: CASSRQRDTQYF. CDR3 bases: TGTGCCAGCAGCCGCCAGCGAGATACGCAGTATTTT.

In regard to this clone: This sample includes further DNA sequences coding for the same CDR3. V usage is TRBV5-4 and J usage is TRBJ1-1, with 9 bases that match TRBD1. The V segment lost 3 bases and the J segment 4 bases; nucleotides outside the gene matches: 7. The CDR3 length is 15 residues. CDR1 SGHNT and CDR2 YYREEE come from the germline V gene (reference sequence). As DNA, the CDR3 is TGTGCCAGCAGCTCTACAGGGGGCTCGTTCACTGAAGCTTTCTTT. Protein: CASSSTGGSFTEAFF.

The chain's CDR3 is CASRRRTGVYQPQHF. CDR3 nucleotide sequence: TGTGCCAGCAGGCGACGGACAGGGGTCTATCAGCCCCAGCATTTT. The chain employs TRBV28 and TRBJ1-5; 9 bases map to TRBD1. This CDR3 is built from 15 residues. Trimming cost V 6 bases and J 5 bases; bases outside gene matches: 8. CDR1 is MDHEN, CDR2 SYDVKM, per germline.

This chain links TRBV18 with TRBJ1-5, with a tentative D call TRBD1 (5 bases). The CDR3 is made up of 16 amino acids. Germline CDR1 is KGHSH and CDR2 is LQKENI. With 3 bases removed from V and 3 bases from J, the gap between germline ends came to 15 bases. This CDR3 reads CASSPSVGALNQPQHF. The DNA of the CDR3 is TGTGCCAGCTCACCCTCGGTTGGGGCCCTCAATCAGCCCCAGCATTTT.

The chain has TRBV5-5 and TRBJ2-5; weak D call: TRBD2 (6 bases). V was clipped by 3 bases and J by 3 bases, with 18 bases between them. Germline-derived CDR1 and CDR2 are SGHKS and YYEKEE (reference sequence). The CDR3 runs 16 residues. This CDR3 is CASSSPQRVDEETQYF. DNA for the CDR3: TGTGCCAGCAGCTCGCCTCAGCGGGTTGACGAAGAGACCCAGTACTTC.